Given below is one T cell receptor (beta chain) in context. Sequencing was performed with immunoSEQ multiplex PCR; in TCRdb, only in-frame clones are kept and a portion is missing. The sample lists roughly 71,000 clones, roughly 85% occurring once. The CDR3 covers 14 residues. Germline trimming cut 5 bases from V and 3 bases from J; bases unmatched to any gene: 4. The germline V gene encodes CDR1 SGHAT and CDR2 FQDESV (reference sequence). This record comes from a study of blood T cell repertoires in COVID-19. This chain uses TRBV11-1 with TRBJ2-3; 8 nucleotides match TRBD1. The sequence was collected from a man aged 50 or older with acute or convalescent COVID-19. The source material was peripheral blood. The CDR3 loop reads CASSVRQGTDTQYF. The CDR3 nucleotides are TGTGCCAGCAGCGTAAGACAGGGGACAGATACGCAGTATTTT.